The clone carrying this T cell receptor (beta chain) was seen more than once but under ten times. Compared with germline, one end of the junction differs, possibly owing to a read error. CDR1 and CDR2 from the germline V gene are SGHVS and FQNEAQ. The CDR3 has 16 amino acids. The data were obtained in a study of blood T cell repertoires in COVID-19. In the study overall: Nucleic acid was either cDNA or gDNA, and it came from T cells, B-cell-depleted T cells, or PBMCs.

Authors' processing steps: Reference gene primer amplification in the assay estimated nucleated cell counts. Assay used: immunoSEQ multiplex PCR; TCRdb lists only in-frame clones, some missing. For V, J and clone size, that table is used; D and trimming come from the DNA. The repertoire consists of roughly 130,000 clones, with 75% to 85% occurring once and the leading ten covering approximately 5.2%. V gene TRBV7-8 combines with J gene TRBJ2-1; 10 bases line up with TRBD1. The sequenced sample was peripheral blood. This receptor was taken from a woman in her 70s with COVID-19, enrolled during active disease. The CDR3 sequence is CASNLNAGTGEGEQFF. In nucleotides, the CDR3 is TGTGCCAGCAACTTAAACGCCGGGACAGGGGAGGGTGAGCAGTTCTTC.